The text below deals with one T cell receptor beta chain. Its antigen is still unknown. In the original processing: For papillary thyroid cancer, a distant-metastasis classifier was constructed from CDR3 differences observed across clinicopathological groups. Using MiXCR, TCRdb re-called clones from the PCR reads. The V and J calls were not made by the authors but by TCRdb's processing. The table has roughly 40,000 clones, approximately 24% seen once; the top ten hold 13% to 15%. The CDR3 is 13 amino acids. Germline V lookup: CDR1 SGHRS, CDR2 YFSETQ. V was clipped by 4 bases and J by 3 bases, with 11 bases between them. This sample is part of a study of metastatic and nonmetastatic thyroid tumors. For the study at large: Repertoires of blood and of tissue (tumor or nodule) from malignant and benign thyroid patients were compared. Findings and caveats of the study: Benign nodules reportedly had significantly lower TCR beta diversity than malignant thyroid tumors in blood and tumor.

Thyroid surgery had not been preceded by any treatment in any patient. Specimen: tumor tissue. The sequence was collected from a female donor with papillary thyroid cancer or a benign thyroid nodule (not recorded which). Some clones in this sample may be carry-over from other donors' samples. The V call is TRBV5-1, the J call TRBJ2-7; D ambiguous. CDR3 DNA: TGCGCCAGCAGCCCCGACACAGTCTACGAGCAGTACTTC. Its protein is CASSPDTVYEQYF.